This T cell receptor beta chain was identified during a study of T-cell memory formation after mild COVID-19. Overall study: TCR clusters mostly belonged to single donors.

Findings and limits, study-wide: Several responding clones turned up in pre-infection memory, indicating that cross-reactive memory may have taken part. The study found balanced CD4/CD8 in clones contracting day 15 to 85 and a CD4+ lean in later expanders.

Using its own MiXCR run on the 5' RACE reads, TCRdb lists one record per CDR3 protein. The sample carries roughly 600,000 distinct CDR3 sequences, under 20% recorded once. Concerning this clonotype: Its target is not known.

Sequencing was carried out using PBMCs or a T cell subset sorted from them (not recorded which). This TCR derives from an adult woman who had mild COVID-19 (a few samples of this study predate the infection). Cell type and time point are not known.

Here the CDR3 reads CASSEASGSIAKNIQYF. The CDR3 DNA reads TGTGCCAGCAGTGAAGCCTCCGGGAGTATTGCCAAAAACATTCAGTACTTC. The chain carries TRBV2 and TRBJ2-4, with a possible D match to TRBD2 (6 bases). The CDR3 is made up of 17 amino acids. V lost 0 bases and J 1 base, leaving 13 bases between the germline ends. CDR1 is SNHLY, CDR2 FYNNEI, per germline. The full variable domain, in which reference TRBV2 and TRBJ2-4 provide the parts outside the CDR3, is EPEVTQTPSHQVTQMGQEVILRCVPISNHLYFYWYRQILGQKVEFLVSFYNNEISEKSEIFDDQFSVERPDGSNFTLKIRSTKLEDSAMYFCASSEASGSIAKNIQYFGAGTRLSVL.